This TCR beta chain was captured by sequencing in a study of technical replicates of blood from a handful of donors (dated by TCRdb to the late 2010s). V gives up 0 bases and J gives up 7 bases, and the segment between their germline ends measures 13 bases. The CDR3, from cysteine to phenylalanine, totals 14 residues. Only the CDR3 part of the read is kept: 42 bases, read in frame from the first base. CDR1 and CDR2, looked up from the germline V gene, are LGHNA and YNFKEQ. As concerns this clone: What antigen it recognizes has not been identified. Base qualities are missing; no much larger clone stands one base away.

Libraries came from the immunoSEQ multiplex PCR assay. In TCRdb, the immuneACCESS table is reduced to in-frame sequences with V and J assigned. These tables do not hold every clone; where another copy was compared, an unresolved V gene accounts for under half, and the others remain unexplained. The sample yields about 88,000 clones; just under 95% were counted once. The ten most abundant clones make up under 0.3% of the sample. Input material: T cells isolated from PBMCs. The receptor was derived from a human donor in good health. The sequence links TRBV4-2 to TRBJ2-7; perhaps TRBD1 is the D gene, with 5 bases matching. The sequenced DNA is TGTGCCAGCAGCCAAGAGCCAGGGCAAGAGGAGCAGTACTTC. Protein translation: CASSQEPGQEEQYF.